This passage covers 23 T cell receptor beta chains from one sample sequenced in a study of cytomegalovirus exposure and HLA in healthy donors. 60 Vbeta and 13 Jbeta primers were used in PCR. Data came from immunoSEQ multiplex PCR; TCRdb stores just in-frame clones and leaves some out. The repertoire holds more than 100,000 clones, 70% to 80% seen once, with about 8.2% in the top ten. Sequencing was carried out using PBMCs. These receptors were taken from a woman aged 40 to 50 in good health and CMV-seropositive.

The V gene is TRBV4-1, the J gene TRBJ2-5, with unresolved D. The CDR3 runs 13 residues. Germline V gene sequence: CDR1 MGHRA, CDR2 YSYEKL. Between the trimmed V and J ends, which lost 0 bases and 5 bases, there was a span of 7 bases. The CDR3 region is CASSQEAPETQYF. The CDR3 nucleotides are TGCGCCAGCAGCCAAGAGGCCCCGGAGACCCAGTACTTC.

This chain uses TRBV6-5 with TRBJ1-4; TRBD1 agrees at 10 bases. V shed 6 bases and J 6 bases; nucleotides not matched to a gene: 7. This CDR3 has 15 amino acids. Germline V CDR1 and CDR2: MNHEY, SVGAGI. CDR3 nucleotides: TGTGCCAGCAGAACCCGGGACAGGGGCGATGAAAAACTGTTTTTT. Translated, it gives CASRTRDRGDEKLFF.

This clone was detected only once. The chain is built from TRBV5-1 and TRBJ1-4; 7 positions agree with TRBD1. V was pared by 1 base and J by 4 bases, with 1 base of the junction left unmatched. Germline V gene sequence: CDR1 SGHRS, CDR2 YFSETQ. The CDR3 contains 14 residues. In nucleotides, the CDR3 is TGCGCCAGCAGCTTGTACAGGGGTAATGAAAAACTGTTTTTT. Protein: CASSLYRGNEKLFF.

The CDR3 reads CASSSTGKETQYF. The CDR3 DNA sequence: TGCGCCAGCAGCTCCACAGGGAAAGAGACCCAGTACTTC. This chain uses TRBV5-1 with TRBJ2-5; tentative D call: TRBD1 (6 bases). CDR3 length equals 13 residues. Germline assignment: CDR1 SGHRS and CDR2 YFSETQ. Between the trimmed V and J ends, which lost 3 bases and 3 bases, there was a span of 9 bases.

Only a few counts were recorded for this clone. The genes are TRBV2 and TRBJ1-1, with a weak D call TRBD1 (6 bases). Germline V gene lookup returns CDR1 SNHLY and CDR2 FYNNEI. The CDR3 contains 12 residues. Trimming shortened V by 9 bases and J by 1 base, and 9 bases separated the two germline ends. In DNA, the CDR3 is TGTGCCAGAATGGGGGCGAACACTGAAGCTTTCTTT. It yields the protein CARMGANTEAFF.

The V call is TRBV7-6, the J call TRBJ2-7, with 9 bases aligning to TRBD2. CDR3 length: 17 residues. Per germline, CDR1 SGHVS and CDR2 FNYEAQ. The V segment lost 4 bases and the J segment 0 bases; nucleotides outside the gene matches: 10. DNA of the CDR3: TGTGCCAGCAGCTCATTTATCGGAGCGGGGGGCTCCTACGAGCAGTACTTC. Protein sequence: CASSSFIGAGGSYEQYF.

This clone was seen just once. The V call is TRBV19, the J call TRBJ1-5, with 8 bases lining up with TRBD1. CDR3 length: 15 amino acids. J lost 4 bases, V lost 7 bases, and 9 bases had no gene match. Germline loops: CDR1 LNHDA, CDR2 SQIVND (reference sequence). CDR3 in amino acids: CASKGRGPENQPQHF. CDR3 coding DNA: TGTGCCAGTAAGGGCAGGGGGCCAGAAAATCAGCCCCAGCATTTT.

The genes are TRBV6-5 and TRBJ2-3, with 7 bases that match TRBD2. There are 16 residues in the CDR3. V lost 0 bases and J lost 2; bases outside the gene matches: 5. The V gene's germline CDR1 is MNHEY and CDR2 SVGAGI. This chain's CDR3 is CASSYSTGGVTDTQYF. The CDR3 DNA reads as TGTGCCAGCAGTTACTCGACGGGGGGAGTCACAGATACGCAGTATTTT.

V usage is TRBV7-9 and J usage is TRBJ2-5, with TRBD1 matching 7 bases. There are 15 residues in the CDR3. V gave up 0 bases and J gave up 0 bases; unmatched junction bases: 1. Germline lookup yields CDR1 SEHNR and CDR2 FQNEAQ (reference sequence). CDR3 region: CASSLAGTDQETQYF. The CDR3 region has the DNA TGTGCCAGCAGCTTAGCCGGGACAGACCAAGAGACCCAGTACTTC.

This chain connects TRBV5-4 to TRBJ2-5, with D uncertain. The CDR3 has 15 amino acids. V was cut by 1 base and J by 2 bases, with 12 bases left in between. The germline V gene encodes CDR1 SGHNT and CDR2 YYREEE (reference sequence). CDR3 nucleotide sequence: TGTGCCAGCAGCTTGTCTGGCGGCACTCAAGAGACCCAGTACTTC. Translated: CASSLSGGTQETQYF.

This clone was seen more than once but under ten times. This sequence joins TRBV7-2 and TRBJ2-7; D possibly corresponds to TRBD1 (6 bases). Germline CDR1 and CDR2: SGHTA and FQGNSA. This CDR3 is built from 13 residues. Trimming cost V 1 base and J 2 bases, with 6 bases left between them. Here the CDR3 reads CASSLGTAYEQYF. The CDR3 DNA is TGTGCCAGCAGCTTAGGGACAGCCTACGAGCAGTACTTC.

This chain connects TRBV5-1 to TRBJ2-7; 9 bases fit TRBD1. After removal of 5 bases from V and 4 bases from J, the junction contained 10 bases not matched to a gene. The CDR3 is 15 residues long. Looked up from germline, CDR1 is SGHRS and CDR2 is YFSETQ. CDR3 sequence (DNA): TGCGCCAGCAGGCCCGCCATGGGACAGGGTTACGAGCAGTACTTC. Translated: CASRPAMGQGYEQYF.

The chain joins TRBV20-1 to TRBJ1-1; no definite D call. CDR3 size: 11 residues. Germline V gene data show CDR1 as DFQATT and CDR2 as SNEGSKA (reference sequence). V was shortened by 3 bases and J by 7 bases, with 9 bases between the two germline ends. CDR3 sequence reads: CSARVDFEAFF. CDR3 bases: TGCAGTGCTAGGGTAGATTTTGAAGCTTTCTTT.

V is TRBV7-2 and J is TRBJ1-2; 8 bases agree with TRBD1. V shed 0 bases, J shed 6 bases, and the junction held 6 bases outside the gene matches. The germline CDR1 and CDR2 sequences are SGHTA and FQGNSA. This CDR3 spans 15 amino acids. The CDR3 is CASSLAGGTGDGYTF. Here the CDR3 DNA reads TGTGCCAGCAGCTTAGCGGGAGGGACAGGTGATGGCTACACCTTC.

This chain joins TRBV19 and TRBJ1-1; 8 bases align to TRBD1. The CDR3 spans 13 residues. Germline V gene data show CDR1 as LNHDA and CDR2 as SQIVND (reference sequence). V lost 11 bases, J lost 9 bases, and 14 bases stayed unmatched. CDR3 residues: CAALTTGVPKAFF. The CDR3 nucleotides read TGTGCCGCCTTAACGACAGGGGTCCCGAAAGCTTTCTTT.

This clone showed up just a few times. The V and J genes are TRBV7-2 and TRBJ1-3, with D possibly matching TRBD1 (5 bases). CDR3 length: 14 residues. The germline V and J ends were trimmed by 5 bases and 2 bases, with 10 bases remaining between them. The germline gives CDR1 SGHTA, CDR2 FQGNSA. This CDR3 is CASSPDIPGNTIYF. The CDR3 DNA reads as TGTGCCAGCAGCCCGGACATCCCTGGAAACACCATATATTTT.

This clone was found a few times. The V call is TRBV5-4, the J call TRBJ2-3, with TRBD2 identical over 9 bases. Looked up from germline, CDR1 is SGHNT and CDR2 is YYREEE (reference sequence). Germline trimming cut 3 bases from V and 2 bases from J; bases unmatched to any gene: 7. CDR3 length: 16 residues. Here the CDR3 DNA reads TGTGCCAGCAGCTCCCGAGCGGGGGGATACACAGATACGCAGTATTTT. Amino acid sequence: CASSSRAGGYTDTQYF.

This clone has just one count. The CDR3 DNA reads TGTGCCAGCAGCTTCGGCGGGCTCCAAGAACGGAATTCACCCCTCCACTTT. Its translation is CASSFGGLQERNSPLHF. The rearrangement joins TRBV7-2 to TRBJ1-6; D call uncertain. Looked up from germline, CDR1 is SGHTA and CDR2 is FQGNSA. This CDR3 has 17 residues. Between the trimmed V and J ends, which lost 3 bases and 7 bases, there was a span of 19 bases.

The V gene is TRBV28, the J gene TRBJ2-3; 8 nucleotides line up with TRBD2. Per the germline V gene, CDR1 is MDHEN and CDR2 is SYDVKM. This CDR3 contains 15 residues. After removal of 5 bases from V and 5 bases from J, the junction contained 9 bases not matched to a gene. CDR3 amino acids: CASSPERGPVDTQYF. The DNA for the CDR3 is TGTGCCAGCAGTCCTGAGCGGGGGCCGGTAGATACGCAGTATTTT.

The V gene is TRBV6-1, the J gene TRBJ2-4, with D maybe TRBD2 (5 bases). Trimming pared 8 bases from V and 7 bases from J, leaving 21 bases between. Per germline, CDR1 MNHNS and CDR2 SASEGT. This CDR3 contains 15 residues. The CDR3 coding sequence is TGTGCCAGCGGATTGGGTCTGATAGAGCGGAACATTCAGTACTTC. Translated, it gives CASGLGLIERNIQYF.

This clone came up once. The chain couples TRBV29-1 to TRBJ2-3; TRBD1 matches at 7 bases. This CDR3 contains 13 residues. The germline gives CDR1 SQVTM, CDR2 ANQGSEA. V shed 4 bases, J shed 3 bases, and the junction held 4 bases outside the gene matches. The DNA of the CDR3 is TGCAGCGTTGTGACAGGGAATACAGATACGCAGTATTTT. It yields the protein CSVVTGNTDTQYF.

This chain connects TRBV28 to TRBJ1-5, with D possibly TRBD1 on 6 matching bases. Germline CDR1 reads MDHEN; CDR2 reads SYDVKM. V lost 8 bases, J lost 7 bases, and 27 bases lay in between. This CDR3 is built from 17 residues. The CDR3 bases are TGTGCCAGCGACACGGCACAGGGTGCGCCCGGGGCGCAGCCCCAGCATTTT. It encodes CASDTAQGAPGAQPQHF.

The chain is built from TRBV5-1 and TRBJ2-3; 12 bases align to TRBD2. V gave up 1 base and J gave up 3 bases; unmatched junction bases: 9. Germline V CDR1 and CDR2: SGHRS, YFSETQ. The CDR3 contains 18 residues. The CDR3 spells CASSLLASGGGGTDTQYF. CDR3 bases: TGCGCCAGCAGCTTGCTGGCTAGCGGGGGGGGAGGGACAGATACGCAGTATTTT.